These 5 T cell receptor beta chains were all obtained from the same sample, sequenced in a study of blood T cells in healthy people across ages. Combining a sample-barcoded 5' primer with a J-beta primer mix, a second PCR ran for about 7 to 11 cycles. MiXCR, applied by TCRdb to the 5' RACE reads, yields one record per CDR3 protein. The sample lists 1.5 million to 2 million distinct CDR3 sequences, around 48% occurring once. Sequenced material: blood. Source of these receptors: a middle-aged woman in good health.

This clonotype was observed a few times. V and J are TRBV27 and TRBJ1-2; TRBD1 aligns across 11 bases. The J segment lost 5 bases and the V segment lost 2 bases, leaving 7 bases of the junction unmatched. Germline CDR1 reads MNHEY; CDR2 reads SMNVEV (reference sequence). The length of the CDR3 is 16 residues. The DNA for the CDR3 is TGTGCCAGCAGTTTAAGGGGGACAGGGGGATCGTATGGCTACACCTTC. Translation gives CASSLRGTGGSYGYTF.

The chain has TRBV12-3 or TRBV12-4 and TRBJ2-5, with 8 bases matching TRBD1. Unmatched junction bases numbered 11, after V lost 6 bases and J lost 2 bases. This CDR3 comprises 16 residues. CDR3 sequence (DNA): TGTGCCAGCAGCATTGGGACCGGGACAGGTCAAGAGACCCAGTACTTC. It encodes CASSIGTGTGQETQYF.

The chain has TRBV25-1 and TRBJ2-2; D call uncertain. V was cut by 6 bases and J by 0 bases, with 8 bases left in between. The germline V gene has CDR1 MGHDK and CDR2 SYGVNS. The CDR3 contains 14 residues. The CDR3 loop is CASRAFANTGELFF. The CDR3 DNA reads TGTGCCAGCAGGGCCTTCGCGAACACCGGGGAGCTGTTTTTT. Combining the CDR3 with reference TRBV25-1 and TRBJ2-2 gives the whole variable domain EADIYQTPRYLVIGTGKKITLECSQTMGHDKMYWYQQDPGMELHLIHYSYGVNSTEKGDLSSESTVSRIRTEHFPLTLESARPSHTSQYLCASRAFANTGELFFGEGSRLTVL.

CDR3 in amino acids: CSVEHRTDTQYF. CDR3 in DNA: TGCAGCGTTGAACACCGCACAGATACGCAGTATTTT. V gene TRBV29-1 combines with J gene TRBJ2-3; no clear D gene. Between the trimmed V and J ends, which lost 2 bases and 1 base, there was a span of 4 bases. The germline gives CDR1 SQVTM, CDR2 ANQGSEA. The CDR3 loop spans 12 amino acids.

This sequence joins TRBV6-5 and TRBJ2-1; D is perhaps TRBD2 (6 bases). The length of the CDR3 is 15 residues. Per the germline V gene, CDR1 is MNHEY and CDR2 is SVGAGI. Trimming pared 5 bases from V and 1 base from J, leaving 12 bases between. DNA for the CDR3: TGTGCCAGCAGTAAAGCGGGCTTATCCTACAATGAGCAGTTCTTC. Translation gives CASSKAGLSYNEQFF.